This entry concerns a single T cell receptor (beta chain). Antigen specificity is unknown. The data stem from a study of T cell responses to AZD1222 COVID-19 vaccine. Study-wide findings and caveats: White British people made up most donors, females outnumbered males, and clonal diversity was possibly underestimated.

Sequencing used immunoSEQ multiplex PCR; TCRdb keeps in-frame clones, though not all of them. The sample records some 250,000 clones, approximately 94% being singletons. The CDR3 has 15 residues. V lost 6 bases, J lost 6 bases, and 9 bases stayed unmatched. CDR1 and CDR2 (germline): SGHRS, YFSETQ. The sequence was obtained from an adult who received the AZD1222 COVID-19 vaccine. The gene calls are TRBV5-1 and TRBJ2-1; TRBD1 matches at 10 bases. Material: peripheral blood, obtained 28 days after the second AZD1222 dose. CDR3 in DNA: TGCGCCAGCAAGGACCGGGACAGGGGACTCAATGAGCAGTTCTTC. Amino acids: CASKDRDRGLNEQFF.